This TCR beta chain was captured in a study of PD-1 blockade in classical Hodgkin lymphoma. Study summary: Patients were treated with nivolumab at 3 mg/kg, and this was given intravenously every 2 weeks.

Clones were read by immunoSEQ multiplex PCR, and TCRdb kept only the in-frame ones, dropping some. The table lists about 39,000 clones, just over 75% of them singletons. The time point is: cycle 4 day 1 (C4D1), after about 6 weeks of nivolumab. Each patient experienced a relapse that followed autologous stem cell transplantation, and brentuximab vedotin exposure varied. Regarding the study as a whole: Some patients started nivolumab under 1 year after ASCT, and they were excluded. Unlike CD8+ TCR diversity, which did not rise significantly by C4D1, CD4+ TCR diversity did. Prior therapy or disease activity may underlie the repertoire differences, whose causes remain undefined.

In its sample, this clone was seen once. Its specificity is unknown. This TCR was sampled from a human donor with classical Hodgkin lymphoma. The sample was peripheral blood mononuclear cells (PBMCs), taken before the fourth cycle of nivolumab.

CDR3 DNA: TGTGCCAGCAGCGTAGGGACTAGCGGGGGAGAACAAGAGACCCAGTACTTC. This gives the protein CASSVGTSGGEQETQYF. The chain couples TRBV9 to TRBJ2-5, with TRBD2 matching over 13 bases. The CDR3 is made up of 17 amino acids. With V trimmed by 0 bases and J by 2 bases, 4 bases remained unmatched. The germline V gene encodes CDR1 SGDLS and CDR2 YYNGEE.